Listed below are T cell receptor beta chains from one sample, sequenced in a study of radiotherapy plus CTLA-4 blockade in lung cancer. The protocol was immunoSEQ multiplex PCR, while the TCRdb copy is restricted to in-frame clones and leaves out a portion. The data hold about 91,000 clones, with 60% to 80% observed a single time. Source: peripheral blood, taken from a patient treated with radiotherapy plus ipilimumab. These receptors came from a human donor with non-small cell lung cancer that progressed on radiotherapy plus ipilimumab. Both conserved end residues are part of each CDR3. The order of the fields is V gene, J gene, clone size, D gene, CDR3 protein, CDR3 DNA. D genes are given only for firm matches. Part of the rows lack a size; the others show once, few, many or a class for expanded clones.

V gene: TRBV10-2; J gene: TRBJ1-2; clone size: NA; D gene: NA; CDR3 protein: CASSGTVSYGYTF; CDR3 DNA: TGCGCCAGCAGTGGTACGGTCTCTTATGGCTACACCTTC
V gene: TRBV7-2; J gene: TRBJ1-1; clone size: NA; D gene: TRBD1; CDR3 protein: CASSHPSGTGLTEAFF; CDR3 DNA: TGTGCCAGCAGCCATCCCTCCGGGACAGGGTTGACTGAAGCTTTCTTT
V gene: TRBV6-9; J gene: TRBJ2-7; clone size: NA; D gene: NA; CDR3 protein: CASSYSTRSYEQYF; CDR3 DNA: TGTGCCAGCAGTTACTCGACAAGGAGCTACGAGCAGTACTTC
V gene: TRBV6-5; J gene: TRBJ2-1; clone size: NA; D gene: NA; CDR3 protein: CASSYSVWAGSEQFF; CDR3 DNA: TGTGCCAGCAGTTATTCGGTTTGGGCAGGTAGTGAGCAGTTCTTC
V gene: TRBV5-4; J gene: TRBJ1-2; clone size: NA; D gene: TRBD1; CDR3 protein: CASSLPGQTYGYTF; CDR3 DNA: TGTGCCAGCAGCTTACCGGGACAGACCTATGGCTACACCTTC
V gene: TRBV6-5; J gene: TRBJ1-2; clone size: NA; D gene: NA; CDR3 protein: CASSYKGDYGYTF; CDR3 DNA: TGTGCCAGCAGTTACAAAGGGGACTATGGCTACACCTTC
V gene: TRBV28; J gene: TRBJ1-4; clone size: once; D gene: NA; CDR3 protein: CASSPTGAANEKLFF; CDR3 DNA: TGTGCCAGCAGCCCCACCGGGGCGGCTAATGAAAAACTGTTTTTT
V gene: TRBV5-1; J gene: TRBJ2-5; clone size: NA; D gene: TRBD2; CDR3 protein: CASRPGGAGGPGEQYF; CDR3 DNA: TGCGCCAGCCGCCCAGGGGGAGCGGGAGGGCCGGGAGAGCAGTACTTC
V gene: TRBV4-1; J gene: TRBJ2-7; clone size: NA; D gene: TRBD1; CDR3 protein: CASSQAGWTGGVRSYEQYF; CDR3 DNA: TGCGCCAGCAGCCAAGCCGGGTGGACAGGGGGCGTACGTAGCTACGAGCAGTACTTC
V gene: TRBV6-6; J gene: TRBJ2-5; clone size: NA; D gene: NA; CDR3 protein: CASSRGLQETQYF; CDR3 DNA: TGTGCCAGCAGCCGGGGACTCCAAGAGACCCAGTACTTC
V gene: TRBV9; J gene: TRBJ2-7; clone size: few; D gene: NA; CDR3 protein: CASSADGARPNF; CDR3 DNA: TGTGCCAGCAGCGCGGACGGGGCGCGACCCAACTTC
V gene: TRBV7-2; J gene: TRBJ1-5; clone size: NA; D gene: TRBD1; CDR3 protein: CASSLTPGGNPLNNQPQHF; CDR3 DNA: TGTGCCAGCAGCTTAACGCCAGGGGGCAACCCCCTTAACAATCAGCCCCAGCATTTT
V gene: TRBV10-1; J gene: TRBJ2-3; clone size: NA; D gene: NA; CDR3 protein: CATQGVDTQYF; CDR3 DNA: TGCGCCACCCAAGGTGTAGATACGCAGTATTTT
V gene: TRBV10-2; J gene: TRBJ1-2; clone size: NA; D gene: NA; CDR3 protein: CASRTDRPNYGYTF; CDR3 DNA: TGCGCCAGCAGGACCGACAGACCTAACTATGGCTACACCTTC
V gene: TRBV11-2; J gene: TRBJ2-1; clone size: NA; D gene: NA; CDR3 protein: CASSRTGIEQFF; CDR3 DNA: TGTGCCAGCAGCCGGACGGGCATTGAGCAGTTCTTC
V gene: TRBV30; J gene: TRBJ2-2; clone size: once; D gene: NA; CDR3 protein: CAWTLNTGELFF; CDR3 DNA: TGTGCCTGGACCTTAAACACCGGGGAGCTGTTTTTT
V gene: TRBV9; J gene: TRBJ2-1; clone size: NA; D gene: TRBD2; CDR3 protein: CASSVAPSGNEQFF; CDR3 DNA: TGTGCCAGCAGCGTAGCGCCTAGCGGCAATGAGCAGTTCTTC
V gene: TRBV6-4; J gene: TRBJ2-1; clone size: NA; D gene: NA; CDR3 protein: CASSGGSSYNEQFF; CDR3 DNA: TGTGCCAGCAGCGGGGGTAGCTCCTACAATGAGCAGTTCTTC
V gene: TRBV19; J gene: TRBJ2-1; clone size: NA; D gene: TRBD2; CDR3 protein: CASSIVGGGGRLNEQFF; CDR3 DNA: TGTGCCAGTAGTATAGTTGGGGGTGGCGGGAGGCTCAATGAGCAGTTCTTC
V gene: TRBV28; J gene: TRBJ2-5; clone size: NA; D gene: TRBD1; CDR3 protein: CASSFGIKGRGLLRRETQYF; CDR3 DNA: TGTGCCAGCAGTTTCGGTATTAAGGGAAGGGGGCTCCTCCGGCGAGAGACCCAGTACTTC
V gene: TRBV11-2; J gene: TRBJ1-3; clone size: NA; D gene: NA; CDR3 protein: CASSLGVHGGSGNTIYF; CDR3 DNA: TGTGCCAGCAGCTTGGGGGTACACGGGGGCTCTGGAAACACCATATATTTT
V gene: TRBV28; J gene: TRBJ1-5; clone size: few; D gene: NA; CDR3 protein: CASSTRTAVHQPQHF; CDR3 DNA: TGTGCCAGCAGCACCAGGACCGCGGTCCATCAGCCCCAGCATTTT